These T cell receptor beta chains were read from a single sample in a study of blood T cell repertoires in COVID-19. Sequencing was performed with immunoSEQ multiplex PCR; in TCRdb, only in-frame clones are kept and a portion is missing. This sample carries about 130,000 clones, about 77% of them seen once, and the ten largest clones take around 18%. Sequenced sample: peripheral blood. Source of these receptors: a man at least 80 years old with acute or convalescent COVID-19. Each CDR3 is given with its conserved first and last residue. A D gene is named only where the DNA matches it firmly. Clone size is stated in some rows and not others, as once, few, many or a class when expanded.

clone_size j_call d_call v_call cdr3_aa cdr3_nt
NA TRBJ2-7 NA TRBV5-1 CASSLGDTAYEQYF TGCGCCAGCAGCTTGGGTGACACTGCCTACGAGCAGTACTTC
NA TRBJ1-5 NA TRBV2 CASSERRASNQPQHF TGTGCCAGCAGTGAGAGAAGAGCAAGTAATCAGCCCCAGCATTTT
NA TRBJ1-1 NA TRBV5-8 CASSFEGNTEAFF TGTGCCAGCAGCTTTGAGGGGAACACTGAAGCTTTCTTT
few TRBJ1-1 TRBD1 TRBV14 CASSQTGTGGAGTEAFF TGTGCCAGCAGCCAAACAGGAACAGGGGGCGCCGGCACTGAAGCTTTCTTT
NA TRBJ1-1 NA TRBV18 CASSPQRQAYTEAFF TGTGCCAGCTCACCACAGAGACAGGCCTACACTGAAGCTTTCTTT
NA TRBJ2-5 NA TRBV3-1/TRBV3-2 CASSPRGHETQYF TGTGCCAGCAGCCCCAGGGGCCACGAGACCCAGTACTTC
few TRBJ2-1 NA TRBV11-2 CASSLGPGLNNEQFF TGTGCCAGCAGTCTGGGCCCCGGCCTTAACAATGAGCAGTTCTTC
NA TRBJ1-5 TRBD1 TRBV6-1 CASSPQGAGQPQHF TGTGCCAGCAGTCCACAGGGGGCAGGTCAGCCCCAGCATTTT
once TRBJ1-1 NA TRBV19 CASSIVGAEAFF TGTGCCAGTAGTATAGTAGGGGCGGAAGCTTTCTTT
NA TRBJ2-3 NA TRBV11-3 CASSLATADTQYF TGTGCCAGCAGCTTAGCTACTGCAGATACGCAGTATTTT
NA TRBJ2-2 TRBD2 TRBV7-2 CASSSAGGRTGELFF TGTGCCAGCAGCTCAGCGGGGGGGCGGACCGGGGAGCTGTTTTTT
NA TRBJ2-7 TRBD2 TRBV19 CASRGTRSLGEQYF TGTGCCAGTAGGGGGACTAGAAGCCTCGGCGAGCAGTACTTC
NA TRBJ2-7 TRBD1 TRBV5-5 CASSWTGQGGRGEQYF TGTGCCAGCAGCTGGACCGGACAGGGGGGCCGAGGGGAGCAGTACTTC